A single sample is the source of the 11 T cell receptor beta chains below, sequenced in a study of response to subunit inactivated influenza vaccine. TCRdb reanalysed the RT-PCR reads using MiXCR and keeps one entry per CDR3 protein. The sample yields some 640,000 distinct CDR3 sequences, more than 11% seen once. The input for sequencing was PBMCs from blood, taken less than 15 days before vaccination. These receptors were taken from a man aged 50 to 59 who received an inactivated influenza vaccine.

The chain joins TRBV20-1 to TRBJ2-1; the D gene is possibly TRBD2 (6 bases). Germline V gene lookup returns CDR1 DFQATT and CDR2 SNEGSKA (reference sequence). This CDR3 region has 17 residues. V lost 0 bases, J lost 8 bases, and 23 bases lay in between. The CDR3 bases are TGCAGTGCTAGAGACACATTAGGGAGGCCCCCGGTGTATGAGCAGTTCTTC. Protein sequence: CSARDTLGRPPVYEQFF.

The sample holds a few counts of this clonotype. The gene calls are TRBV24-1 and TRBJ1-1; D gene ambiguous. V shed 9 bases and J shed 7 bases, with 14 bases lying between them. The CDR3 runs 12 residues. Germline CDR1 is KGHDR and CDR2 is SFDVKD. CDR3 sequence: CATQSEGGEAFF. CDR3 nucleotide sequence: TGTGCCACCCAGAGCGAGGGTGGTGAAGCTTTCTTT.

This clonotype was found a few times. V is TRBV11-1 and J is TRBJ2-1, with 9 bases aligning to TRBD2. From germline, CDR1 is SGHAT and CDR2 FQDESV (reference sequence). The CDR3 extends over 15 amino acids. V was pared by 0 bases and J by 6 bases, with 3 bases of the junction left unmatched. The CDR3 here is CASSLAGTSPNEQFF. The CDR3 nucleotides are TGTGCCAGCAGCTTAGCGGGGACTAGCCCCAATGAGCAGTTCTTC.

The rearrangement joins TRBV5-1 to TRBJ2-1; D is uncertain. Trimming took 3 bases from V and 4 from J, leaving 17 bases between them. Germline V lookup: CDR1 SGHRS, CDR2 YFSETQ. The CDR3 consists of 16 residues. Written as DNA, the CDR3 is TGCGCCAGCAGCTCCGTGGGTAGATTAGTTTACAATGAGCAGTTCTTC. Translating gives CASSSVGRLVYNEQFF.

As DNA, the CDR3 is TGTGCCAGCAGTTTCGGGATCGGGGAGCTGTTTTTT. Protein: CASSFGIGELFF. The rearrangement joins TRBV7-8 to TRBJ2-2; D is perhaps TRBD2 (5 bases). The CDR3 totals 12 residues. Germline CDR1 SGHVS, CDR2 FQNEAQ. V was shortened by 6 bases and J by 7 bases, with 9 bases between the two germline ends.

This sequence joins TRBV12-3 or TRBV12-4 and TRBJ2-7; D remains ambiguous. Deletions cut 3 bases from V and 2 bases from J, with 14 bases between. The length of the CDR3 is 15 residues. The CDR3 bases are TGTGCCAGCAGTTTTTTGGCATTGGGGACCTACGAGCAGTACTTC. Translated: CASSFLALGTYEQYF.

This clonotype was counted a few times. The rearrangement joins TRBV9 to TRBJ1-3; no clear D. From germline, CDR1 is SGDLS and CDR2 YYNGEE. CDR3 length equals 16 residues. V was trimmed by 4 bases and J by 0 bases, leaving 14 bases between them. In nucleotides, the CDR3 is TGTGCCAGCAGCTTGTCTTCAGGAAACTCTGGAAACACCATATATTTT. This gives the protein CASSLSSGNSGNTIYF.

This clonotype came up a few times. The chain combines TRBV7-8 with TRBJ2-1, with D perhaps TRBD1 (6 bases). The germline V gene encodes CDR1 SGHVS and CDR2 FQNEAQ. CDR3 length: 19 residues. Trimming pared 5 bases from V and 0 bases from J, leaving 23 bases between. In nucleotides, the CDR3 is TGTGCCAGCAGCGCAAACGGACAGCCACCGTATAGCTCCTACAATGAGCAGTTCTTC. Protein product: CASSANGQPPYSSYNEQFF.

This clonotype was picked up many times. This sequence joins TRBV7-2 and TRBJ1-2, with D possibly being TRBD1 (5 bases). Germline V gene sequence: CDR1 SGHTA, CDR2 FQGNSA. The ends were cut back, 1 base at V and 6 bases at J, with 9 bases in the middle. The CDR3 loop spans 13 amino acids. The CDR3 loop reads CASSLVGVDGYTF. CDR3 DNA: TGTGCCAGCAGCTTAGTAGGGGTCGATGGCTACACCTTC.

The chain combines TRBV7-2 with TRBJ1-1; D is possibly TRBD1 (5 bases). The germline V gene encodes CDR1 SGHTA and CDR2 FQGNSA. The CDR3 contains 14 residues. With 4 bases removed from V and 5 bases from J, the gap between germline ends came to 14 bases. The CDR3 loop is CASSWTAWGTEAFF. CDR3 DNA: TGTGCCAGCAGCTGGACGGCCTGGGGGACTGAAGCTTTCTTT.

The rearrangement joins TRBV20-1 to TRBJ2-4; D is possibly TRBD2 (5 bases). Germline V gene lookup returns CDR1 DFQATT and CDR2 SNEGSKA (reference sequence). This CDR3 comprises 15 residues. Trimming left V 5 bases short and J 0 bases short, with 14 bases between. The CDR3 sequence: CSASGLLLAKNIQYF. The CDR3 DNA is TGCAGTGCTTCCGGACTGTTACTAGCCAAAAACATTCAGTACTTC.